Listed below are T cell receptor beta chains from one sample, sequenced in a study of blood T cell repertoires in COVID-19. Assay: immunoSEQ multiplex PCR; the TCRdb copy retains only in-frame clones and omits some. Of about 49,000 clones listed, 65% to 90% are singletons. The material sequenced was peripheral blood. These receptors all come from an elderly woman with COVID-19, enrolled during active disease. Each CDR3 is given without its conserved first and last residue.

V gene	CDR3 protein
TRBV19	ASSRPGTAITLAKNIQY
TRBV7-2	ASSRISGTGVSNYGYT
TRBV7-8	ASSSTVNTGELF
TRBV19	ASSIGRRQEQY
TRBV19	ASSAGRTQY
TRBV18	ASSPPTGVNSPLH
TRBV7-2	ASSLEGSGPAETQY
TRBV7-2	ASSSRGGSSYEQY
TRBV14	ASSQDFGSYEQY
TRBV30	AWSMTGLKNQPQH
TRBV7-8	ASSSDRIGSPLH
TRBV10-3	AIAATAQETQY
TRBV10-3	AISNLADTQY
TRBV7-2	ASSLEGSSSYEQY
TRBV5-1	ASSLTSGGTRTGELF
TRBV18	ASSPGTGGSQDEQY
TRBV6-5	ASRPGGGGNQPQH
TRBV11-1	ASSSSGTTYNEQF
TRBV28	ASSLRVGNQPQH
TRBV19	ASSLERGVGKETQY
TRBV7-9	ASTAGGVGNTIY
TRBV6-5	ASRRDGEQY
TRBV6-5	ASTSRGGAF
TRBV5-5	ASSIRDSDLLTEQY
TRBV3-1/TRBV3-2	ASSQGLAGGQDTQY
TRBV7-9	ASTGRAVATNEKLF